Shown below are 26 T cell receptor beta chains from a single sample sequenced in a study of T cell repertoires in aging, cancer and after chemotherapy. Peripheral blood genomic DNA, not sorted cells or RNA, was the template. Rearranged V-D-J TRB sequences were amplified with a mixed TRB-A/B primer pool. One entry per CDR3 protein results from TCRdb running MiXCR on the multiplex PCR reads. Of 4,000 or so distinct CDR3 sequences listed, around 25% were seen once; the top ten hold just over 14%. Sequencing was done on a sample of blood. These receptors came from a human donor with a solid tumor.

The V call is TRBV10-2, the J call TRBJ2-2; 14 bases are a match to TRBD2. Looked up from germline, CDR1 is WSHSY and CDR2 is SAAADI. V shed 8 bases, J shed 4 bases, and the junction held 12 bases outside the gene matches. This CDR3 spans 18 amino acids. CDR3 residues: CASQRPGLAGDGTGELFF. The CDR3 DNA is TGCGCCAGCCAACGCCCGGGACTAGCGGGAGACGGCACCGGGGAGCTGTTTTTT.

This clonotype is deemed medium-sized (0.01 to 0.1%). The chain recombines TRBV6-1 with TRBJ2-6; 8 nucleotides match TRBD1. With V trimmed by 11 bases and J by 3 bases, 12 bases remained unmatched. CDR1 and CDR2 from the germline V gene are MNHNS and SASEGT. The CDR3 covers 16 residues. In nucleotides, the CDR3 is TGTGCCGCCAGGGGACAGGACACACGTGGGGCCAACGTCCTGACTTTC. This encodes CAARGQDTRGANVLTF.

This clonotype was seen a few times. The J gene is TRBJ1-6, the V gene TRBV24-1; possibly TRBD1 for D (5 bases). Germline V gives CDR1 KGHDR, CDR2 SFDVKD. The CDR3 has 21 amino acids. V lost 0 bases and J lost 10, with 30 bases in between. The CDR3 region is CATSDLLTHPVCGAGGSPLHF. Written as DNA, the CDR3 is TGTGCCACCAGTGATTTGCTGACACACCCAGTTTGCGGGGCCGGTGGGTCACCCCTCCACTTT.

Details on this clonotype: The junction and the germline gene differ at one end; a read error may be behind it. The J gene is TRBJ2-1, the V gene TRBV2, with 9 bases aligning to TRBD1. This CDR3 is built from 16 residues. Germline CDR1 reads SNHLY; CDR2 reads FYNNEI. The CDR3 loop reads CASSPGQGFEYNEQLF. The CDR3 coding sequence is TGTGCCAGCAGCCCGGGACAGGGATTCGAATACAATGAGCAGCTCTTC.

The chain links TRBV19 to TRBJ2-1; 12 positions agree with TRBD2. The CDR3 runs to 14 residues. Germline assignment: CDR1 LNHDA and CDR2 SQIVND (reference sequence). After removal of 5 bases from V and 7 bases from J, the junction contained 3 bases not matched to a gene. The DNA of the CDR3 is TGTGCCAGTAGTCTAGCGGGAGGGGATAATGAGCAGTTCTTC. It specifies CASSLAGGDNEQFF.

The chain combines TRBV12-3 or TRBV12-4 with TRBJ1-1; unclear D gene. This CDR3 contains 16 residues. Trimming pared 2 bases from V and 3 bases from J, leaving 16 bases between. The CDR3, as DNA: TGTGCCAGCAGTTTAAGCCCCTTCCGACTTCACACTGAAGCTTTCTTT. Protein product: CASSLSPFRLHTEAFF.

The chain is built from TRBV29-1 and TRBJ2-6, with 10 bases lining up with TRBD1. This CDR3 has 17 amino acids. V lost 6 bases and J lost 0; bases outside the gene matches: 8. Germline CDR1 reads SQVTM; CDR2 reads ANQGSEA. DNA of the CDR3: TGCAGCGTAGCCGGGACAGGGGCCATCTCTGGGGCCAACGTCCTGACTTTC. It codes for CSVAGTGAISGANVLTF. Looking up the rest from reference TRBV29-1 and TRBJ2-6 gives the full variable domain: SAVISQKPSRDICQRGTSLTIQCQVDSQVTMMFWYRQQPGQSLTLIATANQGSEATYESGFVIDKFPISRPNLTFSTLTVSNMSPEDSSIYLCSVAGTGAISGANVLTFGAGSRLTVL.

This clonotype is medium-sized in the sample. The rearrangement uses TRBV6-6 and TRBJ1-2; D is possibly TRBD1 (5 bases). This CDR3 spans 14 amino acids. CDR1 is MNHNY and CDR2 is SVGAGI in the germline V gene (reference sequence). Deletions cut 7 bases from V and 7 bases from J, with 19 bases between. CDR3 residues: CASMPNGGELGYTF. The DNA of the CDR3 is TGTGCCAGCATGCCAAACGGGGGGGAACTTGGCTACACCTTC.

This clonotype turned up a few times. This chain's CDR3 is CASSLSGTQETQYF. DNA of the CDR3: TGTGCCAGCAGCTTGTCGGGGACACAAGAGACCCAGTACTTC. The chain has TRBV5-4 and TRBJ2-5; TRBD1 is a possible D gene (6 bases). This CDR3 is 14 amino acids long. CDR1 and CDR2 from the germline V gene are SGHNT and YYREEE (reference sequence). V shed 1 base and J shed 2 bases, with 9 bases lying between them.

As regards this clonotype: One junction end disagrees with the germline gene, perhaps due to a read error. The chain has TRBV5-6 and TRBJ1-5; no reliable D call. Germline V gene sequence: CDR1 SGHDT, CDR2 YYEEEE. The CDR3 is made up of 13 amino acids. In DNA, the CDR3 is TGCGCCAGCAGCTTATCGAGCAATCAGCCCCAGCATTTT. Translated: CASSLSSNQPQHF.

By share of the sample, this clonotype is medium-sized. This chain joins TRBV6-5 and TRBJ2-3, with D possibly TRBD1 on 5 matching bases. CDR1 and CDR2 (germline): MNHEY, SVGAGI. The CDR3 totals 14 residues. V shed 2 bases and J shed 4 bases, with 10 bases lying between them. The CDR3 sequence: CASSYRGRADTQYF. The CDR3 DNA reads as TGTGCCAGCAGTTACCGAGGCAGGGCAGATACGCAGTATTTT.

This sequence joins TRBV7-6 and TRBJ1-4, with D tentatively TRBD1 (6 bases). The CDR3 is 17 residues long. The germline gives CDR1 SGHVS, CDR2 FNYEAQ. V was pared by 5 bases and J by 8 bases, with 24 bases between. In DNA form, the CDR3 reads TGTGCCAGCAGCAAATACATCCCGGGGGGCCGAAGGGAAAAACTGTTTTTT. It yields the protein CASSKYIPGGRREKLFF.

This clonotype is termed medium-sized. The gene calls are TRBV15 and TRBJ1-1, with D unresolved. CDR3 length: 14 amino acids. Germline CDR1 is LNHNV and CDR2 is YYDKDF (reference sequence). V lost 0 bases and J 2 bases, leaving 7 bases between the germline ends. The CDR3 DNA follows: TGTGCCACCAGCAGAGATGCCCTTAACACTGAAGCTTTCTTT. Protein product: CATSRDALNTEAFF.

Details on this clonotype: A much larger clonotype is one base distant, so this may be a read error. The chain carries TRBV18 and TRBJ1-2, with D unclear. The CDR3 covers 13 residues. V gave up 0 bases and J gave up 7 bases, with 9 bases separating them. Germline assignment: CDR1 KGHSH and CDR2 LQKENI. CDR3 nucleotides: TGTGCCAGCTCACCACCGGGAGCGATTGGCTACACCTTC. Its translation: CASSPPGAIGYTF.

This clonotype was observed a few times. V gene TRBV5-1 combines with J gene TRBJ1-3; D unresolved. The CDR3 totals 15 residues. Germline V gene sequence: CDR1 SGHRS, CDR2 YFSETQ. V shed 0 bases and J shed 4 bases, with 11 bases lying between them. Written as DNA, the CDR3 is TGCGCCAGCAGCTTGGCCGACGGGAGGGGAAACACCATATATTTT. Its protein is CASSLADGRGNTIYF.

The chain carries TRBV7-9 and TRBJ1-2, with D unresolved. Germline assignment: CDR1 SEHNR and CDR2 FQNEAQ (reference sequence). Trimming took 0 bases from V and 8 from J, leaving 13 bases between them. This CDR3 is 14 amino acids long. CDR3 protein: CASSLAAPYEGYTF. For the CDR3, the DNA is TGTGCCAGCAGCTTAGCGGCCCCCTACGAAGGCTACACCTTC.

In its sample, this clonotype is medium-sized. The chain joins TRBV27 to TRBJ2-2; a weak D match, TRBD2 (5 bases). The CDR3 has 16 amino acids. Between the trimmed V and J ends, which lost 5 bases and 5 bases, there was a span of 18 bases. The germline CDR1 and CDR2 sequences are MNHEY and SMNVEV (reference sequence). CDR3 sequence: CASSPTFGSGTGELFF. DNA for the CDR3: TGTGCCAGCAGTCCGACTTTTGGGAGTGGGACCGGGGAGCTGTTTTTT.

This clonotype rates as medium-sized. The chain employs TRBV6-5 and TRBJ2-7; D is possibly TRBD2 (5 bases). This CDR3 has 14 amino acids. Germline V CDR1 and CDR2: MNHEY, SVGAGI. Deletions cut 1 base from V and 0 bases from J, with 7 bases between. For the CDR3, the DNA is TGTGCCAGCAGTTACTTCGGAGGCTCCTACGAGCAGTACTTC. As protein: CASSYFGGSYEQYF.

By share, this clonotype counts as medium-sized. The CDR3 reads CASSPDKNYGYTF. DNA for the CDR3: TGTGCCAGCTCTCCCGACAAGAACTATGGCTACACCTTC. The chain combines TRBV18 with TRBJ1-2; the D is unclear. The V gene's germline CDR1 is KGHSH and CDR2 LQKENI. There are 13 residues in the CDR3. Between the trimmed V and J ends, which lost 6 bases and 2 bases, there was a span of 10 bases.

By share, this clonotype counts as medium-sized. V is TRBV5-6 and J is TRBJ2-7, with a weak D call TRBD1 (6 bases). This CDR3 region has 15 residues. Per germline, CDR1 SGHDT and CDR2 YYEEEE. Trimming took 2 bases from V and 1 from J, leaving 13 bases between them. CDR3 sequence (DNA): TGTGCCAGCAGCTTTGGGCAGGGGCTTTCCTACGAGCAGTACTTC. Translation gives CASSFGQGLSYEQYF.

The chain employs TRBV2 and TRBJ2-3, with D perhaps TRBD2 (5 bases). Trimming took off 7 bases at V and 13 bases at J, with 24 bases between the two ends. The V gene's germline CDR1 is SNHLY and CDR2 FYNNEI. The CDR3 contains 14 residues. DNA of the CDR3: TGTGCCAGCACCAGACGGGAACGTCCCCCCATTGAGTATTTT. Translating gives CASTRRERPPIEYF.

This clonotype ranks as medium-sized (0.01 to 0.1%). The chain recombines TRBV18 with TRBJ1-5, with TRBD1 matching over 10 bases. The V gene end was trimmed by 3 bases and the J gene end by 9 bases; junction bases not matched to a gene: 11. Germline lookup yields CDR1 KGHSH and CDR2 LQKENI. This CDR3 is built from 16 residues. The CDR3: CASSPPGTGALGPQHF. The CDR3 DNA sequence: TGTGCCAGCTCACCTCCAGGGACAGGGGCCCTAGGGCCCCAGCATTTT. The full variable domain, completed using reference TRBV18 and TRBJ1-5, is NAGVMQNPRHLVRRRGQEARLRCSPMKGHSHVYWYRQLPEEGLKFMVYLQKENIIDESGMPKERFSAEFPKEGPSILRIQQVVRGDSAAYFCASSPPGTGALGPQHFGDGTRLSIL.

This clonotype is termed medium-sized. The genes are TRBV6-5 and TRBJ2-1, with 9 bases lining up with TRBD2. The CDR3 length is 17 residues. Germline V CDR1 and CDR2: MNHEY, SVGAGI. Trimming removed 2 bases from V and 9 bases from J; junction bases left unmatched: 14. CDR3 in amino acids: CASSYTLVLAGAFEQFF. For the CDR3, the DNA is TGTGCCAGCAGTTACACCCTCGTGTTAGCGGGAGCTTTTGAGCAGTTCTTC.

By its share, this clonotype is medium-sized. V usage is TRBV6-6 and J usage is TRBJ1-1; the D gene is possibly TRBD1 (5 bases). This CDR3 spans 15 amino acids. Between the trimmed V and J ends, which lost 2 bases and 5 bases, there was a span of 15 bases. The V gene's germline CDR1 is MNHNY and CDR2 SVGAGI (reference sequence). The CDR3 is CASSYPVAGKTEAFF. As DNA, the CDR3 is TGTGCCAGCAGTTACCCTGTGGCAGGGAAAACTGAAGCTTTCTTT.

This clonotype qualifies as medium-sized. The chain recombines TRBV27 with TRBJ2-3; D perhaps matches TRBD1 (5 bases). V lost 1 base and J 2 bases, leaving 13 bases between the germline ends. In germline, CDR1 is MNHEY, CDR2 SMNVEV (reference sequence). There are 16 residues in the CDR3. The CDR3: CASSLYRTSSTDTQYF. The CDR3 DNA is TGTGCCAGCAGTTTATATAGGACAAGCTCCACAGATACGCAGTATTTT.

By share of the sample, this clonotype is large. V and J are TRBV15 and TRBJ2-6; D may correspond to TRBD1 or TRBD2 (5 bases each). This CDR3 region has 16 residues. Germline V lookup: CDR1 LNHNV, CDR2 YYDKDF (reference sequence). V gave up 0 bases and J gave up 0 bases, with 6 bases separating them. This chain's CDR3 is CATSRDGGSGANVLTF. The CDR3, as DNA: TGTGCCACCAGCAGAGATGGGGGCTCTGGGGCCAACGTCCTGACTTTC.